Following are 16 T cell receptor beta chains from one sample sequenced in a study of cytomegalovirus exposure and HLA in healthy donors. PCR amplification relied on 60 Vbeta primers (plus 13 Jbeta primers). Clones were sequenced by immunoSEQ multiplex PCR, and TCRdb holds only the in-frame ones, with some missing. This table lists about 32,000 clones. The sequenced sample consisted of PBMCs. The origin of the receptors is a female donor in good health and CMV-seronegative.

The gene calls are TRBV18 and TRBJ1-4, with 7 bases fitting TRBD1. Germline V gene sequence: CDR1 KGHSH, CDR2 LQKENI. V lost 0 bases and J lost 8; bases outside the gene matches: 6. The CDR3 extends over 15 amino acids. CDR3 sequence: CASSPPTGLKEKLFF. The CDR3, as DNA: TGTGCCAGCTCACCACCGACAGGGCTTAAAGAAAAACTGTTTTTT. The full variable domain, rest sourced from reference TRBV18 and TRBJ1-4, is NAGVMQNPRHLVRRRGQEARLRCSPMKGHSHVYWYRQLPEEGLKFMVYLQKENIIDESGMPKERFSAEFPKEGPSILRIQQVVRGDSAAYFCASSPPTGLKEKLFFGSGTQLSVL.

The chain uses TRBV4-2 and TRBJ1-6; no firm D call. Germline V gene data show CDR1 as LGHNA and CDR2 as YNFKEQ. Trimming stripped 0 bases from V and 11 bases from J, with 20 bases between. The CDR3 totals 17 residues. CDR3 region: CASSQDLRAGGMPPLHF. CDR3 sequence (DNA): TGTGCCAGCAGCCAAGATCTTCGGGCAGGCGGGATGCCACCCCTCCACTTT.

The rearrangement uses TRBV30 and TRBJ1-3; D is undetermined. Trimming removed 2 bases at V and 1 base at J, with 6 bases between. The germline CDR1 and CDR2 sequences are GTSNPN and SVGIG (reference sequence). This CDR3 has 13 amino acids. CDR3 loop: CAWSLESGNTIYF. Here the CDR3 DNA reads TGTGCCTGGAGTCTGGAGTCTGGAAACACCATATATTTT.

CDR3 DNA sequence: TGTGCCAGCAGCGGAGAGGGAGTCTATGGCTACACCTTC. This gives the protein CASSGEGVYGYTF. This chain links TRBV9 with TRBJ1-2; D is unclear. The CDR3 extends over 13 amino acids. The germline gives CDR1 SGDLS, CDR2 YYNGEE. Trimming stripped 3 bases from V and 4 bases from J, with 10 bases between.

The V and J genes are TRBV19 and TRBJ1-6; D ambiguous. Looked up from germline, CDR1 is LNHDA and CDR2 is SQIVND (reference sequence). This CDR3 spans 14 amino acids. V shed 7 bases and J shed 10 bases, with 17 bases lying between them. CDR3 nucleotide sequence: TGTGCCAGTACCGCGATGAGGGAGAGGTCACCCCTCCACTTT. It specifies CASTAMRERSPLHF.

The CDR3 here is CASSLGTGYGYTF. In DNA form, the CDR3 reads TGTGCCAGCAGCTTGGGAACAGGGTATGGCTACACCTTC. The chain links TRBV7-6 to TRBJ1-2; D is possibly TRBD1 (6 bases). CDR3 size: 13 residues. CDR1 and CDR2 (germline): SGHVS, FNYEAQ. V was cut by 3 bases and J by 5 bases, with 10 bases left in between.

CDR3 coding DNA: TGTGCCAGCAGCTTGAGGGCCTCACCCCTCCACTTT. This encodes CASSLRASPLHF. V and J are TRBV7-9 and TRBJ1-6; D is undetermined. This CDR3 contains 12 residues. Looked up from germline, CDR1 is SEHNR and CDR2 is FQNEAQ (reference sequence). V shed 3 bases and J shed 10 bases, with 7 bases lying between them.

The genes are TRBV6-1 and TRBJ1-4; D perhaps matches TRBD1 (6 bases). The V gene lost 4 bases and the J gene lost 8 bases, with 8 bases spanning the gap. Germline V gene sequence: CDR1 MNHNS, CDR2 SASEGT. This CDR3 comprises 12 residues. The CDR3 sequence is CASSGGGEKLFF. CDR3 coding DNA: TGTGCCAGCAGTGGGGGGGGCGAAAAACTGTTTTTT.

This rearrangement joins TRBV11-3 to TRBJ1-1; 8 nucleotides agree with TRBD1. Losses at the gene ends were 0 bases for V and 1 base for J; bases not matched to a gene: 4. The CDR3 extends over 16 amino acids. Germline V gene lookup returns CDR1 SGHNT and CDR2 YENEEA. This CDR3 is CASSLDWTGPNTEAFF. The CDR3 DNA sequence: TGTGCCAGCAGCTTAGACTGGACAGGGCCGAACACTGAAGCTTTCTTT.

V is TRBV27 and J is TRBJ2-2; 10 nucleotides line up with TRBD2. With V trimmed by 2 bases and J by 0 bases, 0 bases remained unmatched. The length of the CDR3 is 16 residues. Per germline, CDR1 MNHEY and CDR2 SMNVEV (reference sequence). The CDR3 is CASSLTSGANTGELFF. Written as DNA, the CDR3 is TGTGCCAGCAGTTTAACTAGCGGGGCGAACACCGGGGAGCTGTTTTTT.

The chain joins TRBV7-6 to TRBJ1-5, with a possible D match to TRBD1 (5 bases). This CDR3 is 14 amino acids long. Germline V lookup: CDR1 SGHVS, CDR2 FNYEAQ. V lost 2 bases and J 4 bases, leaving 9 bases between the germline ends. CDR3 sequence reads: CASSLMGGNQPQHF. The CDR3, as DNA: TGTGCCAGCAGCTTAATGGGGGGGAATCAGCCCCAGCATTTT.

The chain employs TRBV27 and TRBJ2-7, with 8 bases lining up with TRBD1. The germline gives CDR1 MNHEY, CDR2 SMNVEV (reference sequence). The CDR3 is 14 amino acids. The J segment lost 4 bases and the V segment lost 4 bases, leaving 6 bases of the junction unmatched. The CDR3 nucleotides read TGTGCCAGCAGTTCACCGGGACAGGCTTACGAGCAGTACTTC. Its protein is CASSSPGQAYEQYF.

This chain uses TRBV6-1 with TRBJ2-7; D is unresolved. V lost 8 bases to trimming and J lost 0 bases, with 17 bases between them. The length of the CDR3 is 15 residues. Germline values: CDR1 MNHNS, CDR2 SASEGT. CDR3 loop: CASPSPAANSYEQYF. In DNA, the CDR3 is TGTGCCAGCCCCAGTCCGGCGGCCAACTCCTACGAGCAGTACTTC.

V usage is TRBV7-2 and J usage is TRBJ1-2, with D perhaps matching TRBD1 (5 bases). Germline V gene data show CDR1 as SGHTA and CDR2 as FQGNSA. There are 13 residues in the CDR3. Between the trimmed V and J ends, which lost 2 bases and 4 bases, there was a span of 8 bases. CDR3 nucleotide sequence: TGTGCCAGCAGCTTACCAGGGCCCTATGGCTACACCTTC. Its translation is CASSLPGPYGYTF. The full variable domain, completed using reference TRBV7-2 and TRBJ1-2, is GAGVSQSPSNKVTEKGKDVELRCDPISGHTALYWYRQSLGQGLEFLIYFQGNSAPDKSGLPSDRFSAERTGGSVSTLTIQRTQQEDSAVYLCASSLPGPYGYTFGSGTRLTVV.

This clone is medium-sized by frequency. The chain carries TRBV7-2 and TRBJ2-1; TRBD2 agrees at 9 bases. After removal of 1 base from V and 2 bases from J, the junction contained 3 bases not matched to a gene. Looked up from germline, CDR1 is SGHTA and CDR2 is FQGNSA. The CDR3 spans 16 residues. The CDR3 bases are TGTGCCAGCAGCTTAGTGTCTAGCGGGACCTACAATGAGCAGTTCTTC. Translating gives CASSLVSSGTYNEQFF.

The rearrangement joins TRBV7-2 to TRBJ2-2; 9 positions agree with TRBD1. The CDR3 sequence is 15 residues long. V lost 6 bases and J lost 2; bases outside the gene matches: 4. Germline CDR1 reads SGHTA; CDR2 reads FQGNSA. The CDR3 nucleotides are TGTGCCAGCAGGCAACAGGGGGCCAACACCGGGGAGCTGTTTTTT. It codes for CASRQQGANTGELFF. The full variable domain, its missing parts supplied by reference TRBV7-2 and TRBJ2-2, is GAGVSQSPSNKVTEKGKDVELRCDPISGHTALYWYRQSLGQGLEFLIYFQGNSAPDKSGLPSDRFSAERTGGSVSTLTIQRTQQEDSAVYLCASRQQGANTGELFFGEGSRLTVL.